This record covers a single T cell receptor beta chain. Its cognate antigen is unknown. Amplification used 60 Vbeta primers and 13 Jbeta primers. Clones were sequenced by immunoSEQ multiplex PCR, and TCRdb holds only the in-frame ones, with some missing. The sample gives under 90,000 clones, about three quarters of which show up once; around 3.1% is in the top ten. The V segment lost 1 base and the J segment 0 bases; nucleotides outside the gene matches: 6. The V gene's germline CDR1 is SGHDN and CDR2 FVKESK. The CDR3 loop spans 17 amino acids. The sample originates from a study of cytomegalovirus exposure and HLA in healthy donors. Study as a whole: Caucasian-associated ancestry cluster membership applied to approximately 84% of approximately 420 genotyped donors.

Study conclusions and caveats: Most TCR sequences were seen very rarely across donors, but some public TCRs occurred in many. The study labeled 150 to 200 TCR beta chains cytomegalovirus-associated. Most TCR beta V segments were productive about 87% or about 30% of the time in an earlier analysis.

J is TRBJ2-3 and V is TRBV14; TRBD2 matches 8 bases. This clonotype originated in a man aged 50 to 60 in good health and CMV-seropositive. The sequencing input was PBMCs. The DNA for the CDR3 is TGTGCCAGCAGCCAAGCGGGGGGGGAGGGTAGCACAGATACGCAGTATTTT. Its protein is CASSQAGGEGSTDTQYF.